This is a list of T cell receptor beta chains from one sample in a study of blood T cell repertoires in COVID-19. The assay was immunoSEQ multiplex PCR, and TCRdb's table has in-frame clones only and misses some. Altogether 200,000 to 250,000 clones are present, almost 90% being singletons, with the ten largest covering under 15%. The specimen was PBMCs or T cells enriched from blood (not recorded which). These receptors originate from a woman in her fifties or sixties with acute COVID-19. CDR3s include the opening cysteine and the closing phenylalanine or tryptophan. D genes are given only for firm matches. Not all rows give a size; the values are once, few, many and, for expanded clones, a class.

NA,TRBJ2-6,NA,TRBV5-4,CASTHSGANVLTF,TGTGCCAGCACCCACTCTGGGGCCAACGTCCTGACTTTC
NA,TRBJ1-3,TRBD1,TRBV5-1,CASSLATGGGNTIYF,TGCGCCAGCAGCTTGGCCACAGGGGGTGGAAACACCATATATTTT
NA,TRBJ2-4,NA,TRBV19,CASSIGTLGGPKNIQYF,TGTGCCAGTAGTATCGGTACCTTGGGAGGTCCCAAAAACATTCAGTACTTC
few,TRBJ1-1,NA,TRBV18,CASSPGGRYAFF,TGTGCCAGCTCACCCGGGGGAAGGTACGCTTTCTTT
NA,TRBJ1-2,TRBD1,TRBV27,CASSPGQGMADGYTF,TGTGCCAGCAGTCCCGGACAGGGGATGGCAGATGGCTACACCTTC
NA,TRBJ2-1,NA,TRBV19,CASSIDLGATLLSYNEQFF,TGTGCCAGTAGTATAGATCTAGGGGCGACTCTACTCTCCTACAATGAGCAGTTCTTC
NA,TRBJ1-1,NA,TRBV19,CASSILGAGGTEAFF,TGTGCCAGTAGTATTCTGGGGGCGGGAGGCACTGAAGCTTTCTTT
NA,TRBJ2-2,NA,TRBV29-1,CSVDRGATGELFF,TGCAGCGTTGACAGGGGCGCCACCGGGGAGCTGTTTTTT
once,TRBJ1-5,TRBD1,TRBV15,CATAKGTGNQPQHF,TGTGCCACGGCTAAGGGGACAGGCAATCAGCCCCAGCATTTT
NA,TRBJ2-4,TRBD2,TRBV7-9,CASSLGLAVNIQYF,TGTGCCAGCAGCTTAGGGCTAGCGGTAAACATTCAGTACTTC
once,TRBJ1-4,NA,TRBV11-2,CASSPQIVATNEKLFF,TGTGCCAGCAGCCCTCAGATCGTTGCAACTAATGAAAAACTGTTTTTT
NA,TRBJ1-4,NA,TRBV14,CASSQTTGWAEKLFF,TGTGCCAGCAGCCAAACGACAGGTTGGGCTGAAAAACTGTTTTTT
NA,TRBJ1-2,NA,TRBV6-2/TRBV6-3,CASSSPRTLSYGYTF,TGTGCCAGCAGTTCTCCACGGACACTCAGCTATGGCTACACCTTC
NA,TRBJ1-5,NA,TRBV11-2,CASSLDPDQPQHF,TGTGCCAGCAGCTTAGATCCGGATCAGCCCCAGCATTTT
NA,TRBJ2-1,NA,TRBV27,CASSLNNEQFF,TGTGCCAGCAGTCTAAACAATGAGCAGTTCTTC
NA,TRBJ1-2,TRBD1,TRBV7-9,CASSLDWHRGQNYGYTF,TGTGCCAGCAGCTTAGATTGGCACAGGGGGCAGAACTATGGCTACACCTTC
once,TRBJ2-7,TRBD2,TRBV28,CASSSLAGGVYEQYF,TGTGCCAGCAGTTCACTAGCGGGAGGGGTCTACGAGCAGTACTTC
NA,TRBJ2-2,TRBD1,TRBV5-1,CASSGRDRPTGELFF,TGCGCCAGCAGCGGCCGGGACAGGCCCACCGGGGAGCTGTTTTTT
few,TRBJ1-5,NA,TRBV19,CASSIPRGKDQPQHF,TGTGCCAGTAGTATTCCCAGGGGAAAGGATCAGCCCCAGCATTTT
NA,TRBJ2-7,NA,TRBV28,CASSLGGSSYEQYF,TGTGCCAGCAGTTTAGGTGGGAGCTCCTACGAGCAGTACTTC
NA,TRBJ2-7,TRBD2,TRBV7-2,CASSLSGGSKYF,TGTGCCAGCAGCTTATCGGGCGGGAGTAAGTACTTC
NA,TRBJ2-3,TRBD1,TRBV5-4,CASRQTGSDTQYF,TGTGCCAGCAGACAGACAGGGTCAGATACGCAGTATTTT
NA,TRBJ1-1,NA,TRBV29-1,CSVEDPSRADTEAFF,TGCAGCGTTGAAGATCCGAGCAGGGCGGACACTGAAGCTTTCTTT
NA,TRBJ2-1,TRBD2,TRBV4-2,CASSWFGGGSYNEQFF,TGTGCCAGCAGCTGGTTTGGGGGGGGTTCCTACAATGAGCAGTTCTTC
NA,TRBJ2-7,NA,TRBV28,CASSSAYEQYF,TGTGCCAGCAGTTCAGCCTACGAGCAGTACTTC
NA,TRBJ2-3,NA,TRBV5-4,CASSLEFSYTDTQYF,TGTGCCAGCAGCTTGGAATTCTCTTACACAGATACGCAGTATTTT
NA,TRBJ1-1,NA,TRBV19,CASSIIGGAWNTEAFF,TGTGCCAGTAGTATAATCGGGGGGGCCTGGAACACTGAAGCTTTCTTT
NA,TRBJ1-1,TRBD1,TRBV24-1,CATRDRVATEAFF,TGTGCCACCAGGGACAGGGTTGCGACTGAAGCTTTCTTT
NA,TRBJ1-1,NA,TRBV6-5,CASSYQDGGYTEAFF,TGTGCCAGCAGTTACCAAGACGGGGGGTACACTGAAGCTTTCTTT
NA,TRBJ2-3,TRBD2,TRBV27,CASSLSANLAGGTDTQYF,TGTGCCAGCAGTTTATCGGCAAACCTAGCGGGAGGCACAGATACGCAGTATTTT
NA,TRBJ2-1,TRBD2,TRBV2,CASKARLASYNEQFF,TGTGCCAGCAAGGCACGACTAGCTTCCTACAATGAGCAGTTCTTC
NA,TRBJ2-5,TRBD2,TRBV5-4,CASSLTWTSGSSETQYF,TGTGCCAGCAGCCTTACCTGGACTAGCGGGAGTTCAGAGACCCAGTACTTC
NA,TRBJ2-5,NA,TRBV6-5,CASRLLTTQYF,TGTGCCAGCAGACTCCTTACGACCCAGTACTTC
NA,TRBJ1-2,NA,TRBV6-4,CASSDSVAPLSGGYTF,TGTGCCAGCAGTGACTCAGTGGCCCCACTATCGGGTGGCTACACCTTC
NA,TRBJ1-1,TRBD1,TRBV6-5,CATSPWTGNTEAFF,TGTGCCACCTCTCCTTGGACAGGCAACACTGAAGCTTTCTTT
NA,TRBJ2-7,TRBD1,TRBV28,CASSLTGVPYEQYF,TGTGCCAGCAGTCTCACAGGGGTTCCCTACGAGCAGTACTTC
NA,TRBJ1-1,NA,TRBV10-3,CAISGRGENTEAFF,TGTGCCATCAGTGGGCGGGGGGAAAACACTGAAGCTTTCTTT
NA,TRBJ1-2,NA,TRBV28,CASSLTGIVDGYTF,TGTGCCAGCAGTTTAACAGGGATAGTAGACGGCTACACCTTC
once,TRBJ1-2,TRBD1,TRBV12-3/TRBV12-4,CASSLTGSYGYTF,TGTGCCAGCAGTTTGACAGGGAGCTATGGCTACACCTTC
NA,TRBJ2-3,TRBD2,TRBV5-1,CASSLSTREADTQYF,TGCGCCAGCAGCTTGAGCACTCGGGAGGCAGATACGCAGTATTTT
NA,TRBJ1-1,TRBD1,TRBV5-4,CASSPFRGQGEAFF,TGTGCCAGCAGCCCATTCAGGGGGCAAGGTGAAGCTTTCTTT
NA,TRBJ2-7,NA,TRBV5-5,CASSLVGGQLYEQYF,TGTGCCAGCAGCTTGGTCGGAGGCCAGCTTTACGAGCAGTACTTC
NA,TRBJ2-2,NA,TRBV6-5,CASSSRLAGELFF,TGTGCCAGCAGTTCCAGGCTTGCCGGGGAGCTGTTTTTT
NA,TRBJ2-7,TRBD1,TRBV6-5,CASSYSNPGGFEQYF,TGTGCCAGCAGTTACTCGAACCCAGGGGGCTTCGAGCAGTACTTC
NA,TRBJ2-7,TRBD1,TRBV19,CASSSGITTGGYEQYF,TGTGCCAGTAGTTCCGGCATCACAACAGGGGGGTACGAGCAGTACTTC
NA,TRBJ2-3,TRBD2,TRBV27,CASSSPSGRALYTQYF,TGTGCCAGCAGTTCCCCTAGCGGGAGGGCCTTATATACGCAGTATTTT
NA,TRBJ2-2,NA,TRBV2,CASSDGIGELFF,TGTGCCAGCAGTGACGGGATTGGGGAGCTGTTTTTT
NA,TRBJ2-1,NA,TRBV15,CATSSYSGHNEQFF,TGTGCCACCAGCAGCTATAGCGGACACAATGAGCAGTTCTTC
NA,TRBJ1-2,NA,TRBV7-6,CASSSGNGYTF,TGTGCCAGCAGTTCAGGGAATGGCTACACCTTC
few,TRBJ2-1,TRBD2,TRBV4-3,CASSFGTSGRGNEQFF,TGCGCCAGCAGTTTCGGGACTAGCGGGAGAGGAAATGAGCAGTTCTTC
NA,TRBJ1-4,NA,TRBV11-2,CASSSSEKLFF,TGTGCCAGCAGCAGTAGTGAAAAACTGTTTTTT
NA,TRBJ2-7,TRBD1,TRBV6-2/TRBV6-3,CASSYSRGRYEQYF,TGTGCCAGCAGTTACTCCAGGGGGCGCTACGAGCAGTACTTC
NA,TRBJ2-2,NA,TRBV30,CAWTLIEAGELFF,TGTGCCTGGACACTGATTGAGGCCGGGGAGCTGTTTTTT
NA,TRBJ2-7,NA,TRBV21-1,CASSKEGTGGPLSYEQYF,TGTGCCAGCAGCAAAGAAGGAACAGGGGGCCCCCTCTCCTACGAGCAGTACTTC
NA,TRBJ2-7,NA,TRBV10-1,CASTSGLHYEQYF,TGCGCCAGCACCTCGGGACTCCACTACGAGCAGTACTTC